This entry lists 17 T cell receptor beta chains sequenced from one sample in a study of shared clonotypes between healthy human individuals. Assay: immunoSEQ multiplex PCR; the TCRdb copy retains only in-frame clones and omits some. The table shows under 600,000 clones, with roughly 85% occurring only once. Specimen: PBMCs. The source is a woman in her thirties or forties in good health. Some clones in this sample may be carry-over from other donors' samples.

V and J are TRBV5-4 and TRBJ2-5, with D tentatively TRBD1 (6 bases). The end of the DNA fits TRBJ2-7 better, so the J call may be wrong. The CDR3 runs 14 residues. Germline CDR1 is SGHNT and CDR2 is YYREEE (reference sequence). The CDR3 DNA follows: TGTGCCAGCAGCTTGGATCCAGGGGCCTACGAGCAGTACTTC. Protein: CASSLDPGAYEQYF.

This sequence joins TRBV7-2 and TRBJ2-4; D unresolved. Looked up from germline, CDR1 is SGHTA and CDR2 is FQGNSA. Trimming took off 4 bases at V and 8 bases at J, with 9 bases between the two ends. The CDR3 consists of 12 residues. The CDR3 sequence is CASSSAADIQYF. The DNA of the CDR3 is TGTGCCAGCAGCTCCGCCGCGGACATTCAGTACTTC.

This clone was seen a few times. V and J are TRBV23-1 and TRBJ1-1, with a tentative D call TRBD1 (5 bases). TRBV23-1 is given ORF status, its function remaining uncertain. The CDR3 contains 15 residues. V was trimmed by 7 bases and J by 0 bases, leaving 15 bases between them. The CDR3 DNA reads TGCGCCAGCACCCTGGGACGGCGAATGAACACTGAAGCTTTCTTT. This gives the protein CASTLGRRMNTEAFF.

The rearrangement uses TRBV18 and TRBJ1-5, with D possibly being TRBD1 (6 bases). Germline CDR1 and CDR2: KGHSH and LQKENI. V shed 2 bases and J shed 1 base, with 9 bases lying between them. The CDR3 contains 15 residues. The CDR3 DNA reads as TGTGCCAGCTCACCAGGGGGGCCAAGCAATCAGCCCCAGCATTTT. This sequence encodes CASSPGGPSNQPQHF.

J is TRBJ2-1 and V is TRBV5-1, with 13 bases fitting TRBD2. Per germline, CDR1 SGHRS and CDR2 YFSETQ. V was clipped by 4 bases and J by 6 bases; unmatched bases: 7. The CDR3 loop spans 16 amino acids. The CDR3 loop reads CASSATSGRALNEQFF. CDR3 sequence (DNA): TGCGCCAGCAGCGCTACTAGCGGGAGGGCCCTCAATGAGCAGTTCTTC.

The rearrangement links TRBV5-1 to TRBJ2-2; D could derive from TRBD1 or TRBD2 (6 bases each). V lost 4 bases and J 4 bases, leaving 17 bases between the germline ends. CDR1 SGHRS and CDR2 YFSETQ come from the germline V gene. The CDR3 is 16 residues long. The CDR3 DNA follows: TGCGCCAGCAGCCCCGAGGGGGGACTCCTCACCGGGGAGCTGTTTTTT. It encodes CASSPEGGLLTGELFF.

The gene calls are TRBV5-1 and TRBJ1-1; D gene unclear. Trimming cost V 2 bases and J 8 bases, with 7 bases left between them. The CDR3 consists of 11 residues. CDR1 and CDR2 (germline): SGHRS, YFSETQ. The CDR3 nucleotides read TGCGCCAGCAGCTTTAACCTCGAAGCTTTCTTT. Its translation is CASSFNLEAFF.

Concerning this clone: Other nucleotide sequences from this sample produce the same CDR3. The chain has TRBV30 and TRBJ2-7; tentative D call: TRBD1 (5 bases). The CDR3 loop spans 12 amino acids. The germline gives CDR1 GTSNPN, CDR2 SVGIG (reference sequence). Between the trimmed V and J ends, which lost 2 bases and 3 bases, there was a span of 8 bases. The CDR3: CAWSPRGYEQYF. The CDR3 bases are TGTGCCTGGAGTCCTAGGGGCTACGAGCAGTACTTC.

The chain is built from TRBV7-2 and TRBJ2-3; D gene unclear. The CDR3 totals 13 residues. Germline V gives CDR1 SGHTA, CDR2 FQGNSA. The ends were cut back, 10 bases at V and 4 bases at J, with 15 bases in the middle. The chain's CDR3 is CAILIRWPDTQYF. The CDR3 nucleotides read TGTGCCATCTTAATAAGGTGGCCAGATACGCAGTATTTT.

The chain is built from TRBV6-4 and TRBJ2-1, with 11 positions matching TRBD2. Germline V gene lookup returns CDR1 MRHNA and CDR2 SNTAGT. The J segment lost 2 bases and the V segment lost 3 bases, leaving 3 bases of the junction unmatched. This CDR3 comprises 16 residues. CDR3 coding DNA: TGTGCCAGCAGTGAAACTAGCGGGAGCCCCTACAATGAGCAGTTCTTC. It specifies CASSETSGSPYNEQFF.

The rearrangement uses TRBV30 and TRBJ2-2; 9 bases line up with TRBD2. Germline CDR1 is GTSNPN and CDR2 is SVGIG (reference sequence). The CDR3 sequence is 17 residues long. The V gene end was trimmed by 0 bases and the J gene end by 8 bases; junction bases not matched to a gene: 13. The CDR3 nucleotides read TGTGCCTGGAGTGTAGGTGGGCTAGCGGGATACGTTGGGGAGCTGTTTTTT. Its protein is CAWSVGGLAGYVGELFF. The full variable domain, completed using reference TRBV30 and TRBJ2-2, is SQTIHQWPATLVQPVGSPLSLECTVEGTSNPNLYWYRQAAGRGLQLLFYSVGIGQISSEVPQNLSASRPQDRQFILSSKKLLLSDSGFYLCAWSVGGLAGYVGELFFGEGSRLTVL.

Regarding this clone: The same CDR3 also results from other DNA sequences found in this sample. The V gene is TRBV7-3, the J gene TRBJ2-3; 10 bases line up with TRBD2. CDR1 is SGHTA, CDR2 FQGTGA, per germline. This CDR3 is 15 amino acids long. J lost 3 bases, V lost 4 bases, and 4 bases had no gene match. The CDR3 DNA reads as TGTGCCAGCAGCTCTAGCGGGAGCAGAACAGATACGCAGTATTTT. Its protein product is CASSSSGSRTDTQYF.

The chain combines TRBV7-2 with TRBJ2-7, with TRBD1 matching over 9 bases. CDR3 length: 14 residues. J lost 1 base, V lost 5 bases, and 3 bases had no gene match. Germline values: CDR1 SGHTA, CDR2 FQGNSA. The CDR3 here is CASSIGTGSYEQYF. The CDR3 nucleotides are TGTGCCAGCAGCATAGGGACAGGGTCCTACGAGCAGTACTTC.

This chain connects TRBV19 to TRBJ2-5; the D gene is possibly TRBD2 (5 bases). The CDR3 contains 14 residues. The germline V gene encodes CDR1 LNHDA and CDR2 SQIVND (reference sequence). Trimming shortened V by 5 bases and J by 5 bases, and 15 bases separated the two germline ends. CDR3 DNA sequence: TGTGCCAGTAGTGCCCGAGAGGGCGCGGAGACCCAGTACTTC. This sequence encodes CASSAREGAETQYF. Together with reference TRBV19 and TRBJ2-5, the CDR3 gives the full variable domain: DGGITQSPKYLFRKEGQNVTLSCEQNLNHDAMYWYRQDPGQGLRLIYYSQIVNDFQKGDIAEGYSVSREKKESFPLTVTSAQKNPTAFYLCASSAREGAETQYFGPGTRLLVL.

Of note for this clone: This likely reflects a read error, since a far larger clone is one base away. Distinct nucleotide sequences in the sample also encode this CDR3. CDR3 coding DNA: TGTGCCAGCAGTGTCAAAGCGGGGGCTAGTTCCTACGAGCAGTACTTC. Translating it yields CASSVKAGASSYEQYF. The chain couples TRBV6-4 to TRBJ2-7; TRBD2 aligns across 8 bases. The CDR3 totals 16 residues. Germline trimming cut 4 bases from V and 1 base from J; bases unmatched to any gene: 9. Germline V gene lookup returns CDR1 MRHNA and CDR2 SNTAGT.

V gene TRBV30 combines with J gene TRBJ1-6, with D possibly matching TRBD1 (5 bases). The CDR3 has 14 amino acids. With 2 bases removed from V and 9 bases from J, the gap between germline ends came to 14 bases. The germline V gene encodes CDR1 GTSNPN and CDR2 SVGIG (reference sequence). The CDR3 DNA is TGTGCCTGGAGTCGGGACCCCGCCATTTCACCCCTCCACTTT. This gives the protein CAWSRDPAISPLHF.

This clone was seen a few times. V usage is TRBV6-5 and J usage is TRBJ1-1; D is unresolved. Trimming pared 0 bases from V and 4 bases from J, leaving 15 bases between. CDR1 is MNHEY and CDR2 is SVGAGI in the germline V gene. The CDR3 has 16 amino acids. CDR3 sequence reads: CASSYSNVGLVTEAFF. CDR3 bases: TGTGCCAGCAGTTACTCGAACGTTGGGTTAGTCACTGAAGCTTTCTTT.